The subject of this entry is one T cell receptor (beta chain). Its antigen is not identified. The sample is drawn from a study of T cell responses to AZD1222 COVID-19 vaccine. Whole-study context: Second-dose schedules of about 4 or about 12 weeks were combined.

Using immunoSEQ multiplex PCR, the repertoire was profiled, and TCRdb retains in-frame clones only, with some absent. The table shows 150,000 or so clones, with 90% occurring only once. Study-level points and caveats: Just five or six AZD1222 recipients were seropositive at baseline. Spike-wide coverage was observed for vaccine-associated CD4 TCRs, with dominant responses at 160-218 and 743-854.

Sequences were derived from peripheral blood, sampled on day 0 of AZD1222 vaccination. The origin of this receptor is an adult in good health.

In DNA form, the CDR3 reads TGTGCCACCAGTGATACAGGGGCTAGCGGGAGATACGACGAGCAGTACTTC. Translated, it gives CATSDTGASGRYDEQYF. The chain carries TRBV24-1 and TRBJ2-7; 10 bases map to TRBD2. The CDR3 length is 17 residues. Germline V gene lookup returns CDR1 KGHDR and CDR2 SFDVKD. The junction had 12 bases not matched to a gene; V was cut back by 3 bases and J by 5 bases.